One TCR beta chain is described in this entry. Clones were sequenced by immunoSEQ multiplex PCR, and TCRdb holds only the in-frame ones, with some missing. There are about 150,000 clones in the sample; roughly nine tenths occur only once, and less than 0.75% lies in the top ten. J was trimmed by 5 bases and V by 0 bases; bases with no gene match: 5. Germline CDR1 and CDR2: LNHNV and YYDKDF (reference sequence). The CDR3 contains 15 residues. This sample is drawn from a study of control samples from healthy donors and cancer patients. Material for sequencing was blood. This sequence originates from a woman between 25 and 40 years old in good health. J is TRBJ2-5 and V is TRBV15; 8 nucleotides line up with TRBD2. CDR3: CATSRDPSGLETQYF. Here the CDR3 DNA reads TGTGCCACCAGCAGAGATCCTAGCGGGCTGGAGACCCAGTACTTC.